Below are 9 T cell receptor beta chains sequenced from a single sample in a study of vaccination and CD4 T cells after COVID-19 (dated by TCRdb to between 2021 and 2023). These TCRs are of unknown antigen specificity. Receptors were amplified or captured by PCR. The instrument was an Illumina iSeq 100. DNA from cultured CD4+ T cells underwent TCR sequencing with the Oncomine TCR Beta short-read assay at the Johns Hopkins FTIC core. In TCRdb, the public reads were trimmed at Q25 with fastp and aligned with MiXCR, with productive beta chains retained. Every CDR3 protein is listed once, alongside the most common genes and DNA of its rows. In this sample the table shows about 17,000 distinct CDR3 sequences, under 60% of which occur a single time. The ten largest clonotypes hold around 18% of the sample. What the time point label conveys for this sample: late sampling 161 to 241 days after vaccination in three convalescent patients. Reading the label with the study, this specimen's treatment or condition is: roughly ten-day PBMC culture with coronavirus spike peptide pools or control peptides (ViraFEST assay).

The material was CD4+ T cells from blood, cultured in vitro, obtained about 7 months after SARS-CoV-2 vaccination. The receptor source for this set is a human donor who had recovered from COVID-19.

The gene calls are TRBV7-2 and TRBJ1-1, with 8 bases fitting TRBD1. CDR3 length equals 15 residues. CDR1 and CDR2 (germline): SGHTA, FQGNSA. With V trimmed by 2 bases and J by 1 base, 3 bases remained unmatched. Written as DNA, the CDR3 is TGTGCCAGCAGCTTACTAGGGACAGGGAACACTGAAGCTTTCTTT. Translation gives CASSLLGTGNTEAFF.

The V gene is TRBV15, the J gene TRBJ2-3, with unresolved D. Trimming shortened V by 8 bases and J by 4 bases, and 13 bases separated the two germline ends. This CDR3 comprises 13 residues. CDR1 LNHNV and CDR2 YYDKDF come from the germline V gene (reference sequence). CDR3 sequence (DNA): TGTGCCACCTCTTCGAACGGACCAGATACGCAGTATTTT. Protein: CATSSNGPDTQYF.

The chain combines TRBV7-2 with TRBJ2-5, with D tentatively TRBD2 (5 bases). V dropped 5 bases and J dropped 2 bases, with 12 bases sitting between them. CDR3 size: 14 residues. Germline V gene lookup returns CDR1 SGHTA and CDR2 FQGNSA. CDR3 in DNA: TGTGCCAGCAGCCGGGCGAGGGCACAAGAGACCCAGTACTTC. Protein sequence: CASSRARAQETQYF.

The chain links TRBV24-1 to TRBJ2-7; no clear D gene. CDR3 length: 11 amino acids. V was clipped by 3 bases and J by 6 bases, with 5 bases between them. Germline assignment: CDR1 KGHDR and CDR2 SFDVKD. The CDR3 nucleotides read TGTGCCACCAGTGATGGGGTCGAGCAGTACTTC. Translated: CATSDGVEQYF.

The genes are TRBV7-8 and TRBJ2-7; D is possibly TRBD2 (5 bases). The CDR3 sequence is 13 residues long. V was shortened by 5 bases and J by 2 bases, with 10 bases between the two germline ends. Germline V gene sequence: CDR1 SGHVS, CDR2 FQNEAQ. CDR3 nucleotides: TGTGCCAGCAGCCTTACTAGAGCCTACGAGCAGTACTTC. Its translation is CASSLTRAYEQYF.

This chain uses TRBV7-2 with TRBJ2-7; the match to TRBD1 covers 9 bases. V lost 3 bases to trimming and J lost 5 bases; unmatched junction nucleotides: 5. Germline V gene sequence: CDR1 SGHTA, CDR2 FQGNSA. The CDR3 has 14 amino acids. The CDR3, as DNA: TGTGCCAGCAGCTTTCGGACAGGGGAGAACGAGCAGTACTTC. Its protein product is CASSFRTGENEQYF.

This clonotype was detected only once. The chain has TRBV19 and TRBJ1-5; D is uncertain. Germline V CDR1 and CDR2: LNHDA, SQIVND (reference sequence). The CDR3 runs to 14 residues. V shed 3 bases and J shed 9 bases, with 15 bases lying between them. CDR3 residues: CASSMSSFFGPQHF. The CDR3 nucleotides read TGTGCCAGTAGTATGTCATCCTTTTTTGGGCCCCAGCATTTT.

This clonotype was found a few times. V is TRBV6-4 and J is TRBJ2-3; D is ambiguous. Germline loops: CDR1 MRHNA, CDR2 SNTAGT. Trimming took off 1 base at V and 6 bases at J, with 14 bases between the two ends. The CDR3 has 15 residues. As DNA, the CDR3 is TGTGCCAGCAGTGACTACGGCGACGTCGGGGATACGCAGTATTTT. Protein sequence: CASSDYGDVGDTQYF.

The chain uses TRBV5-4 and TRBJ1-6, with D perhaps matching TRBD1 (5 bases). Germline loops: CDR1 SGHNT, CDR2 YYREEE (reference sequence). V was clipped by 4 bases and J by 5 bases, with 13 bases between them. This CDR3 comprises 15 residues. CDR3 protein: CASSPGWGDNSPLHF. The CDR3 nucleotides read TGTGCCAGCAGCCCCGGGTGGGGGGATAATTCACCCCTCCACTTT.